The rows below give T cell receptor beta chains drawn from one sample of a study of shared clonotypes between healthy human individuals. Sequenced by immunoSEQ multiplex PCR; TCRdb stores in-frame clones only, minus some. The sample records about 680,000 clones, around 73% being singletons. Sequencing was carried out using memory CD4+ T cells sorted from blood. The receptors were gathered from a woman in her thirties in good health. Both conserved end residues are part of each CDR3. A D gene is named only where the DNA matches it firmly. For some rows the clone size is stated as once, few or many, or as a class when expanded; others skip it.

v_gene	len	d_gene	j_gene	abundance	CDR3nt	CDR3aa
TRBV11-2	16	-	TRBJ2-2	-	TGTGCCAGCAGCCCAATGCGGGCCCAACGGACCGGGGAGCTGTTTTTT	CASSPMRAQRTGELFF
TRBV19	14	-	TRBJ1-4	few	TGTGCCAGTAGCGGTGGGGAGGCTAATGAAAAACTGTTTTTT	CASSGGEANEKLFF
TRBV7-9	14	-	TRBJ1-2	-	TGTGCCAGCAGCTATCACCTAGGGGGGCATGGCTACACCTTC	CASSYHLGGHGYTF
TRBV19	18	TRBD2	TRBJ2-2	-	TGTGCCAGTAGTATTGGTACTAGCGGGAGGGTAAAGGCCGGGGAGCTGTTTTTT	CASSIGTSGRVKAGELFF
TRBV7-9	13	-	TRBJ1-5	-	TGTGCCAGCAGCCAAGATGGCAATCAGCCCCAGCATTTT	CASSQDGNQPQHF
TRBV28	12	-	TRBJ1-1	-	TGTGCCAGCAGTCGAACGGGGACTGAAGCTTTCTTT	CASSRTGTEAFF
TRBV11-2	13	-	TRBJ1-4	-	TGTGCCAGCAGTTCCGGGCCTAATGAAAAACTGTTTTTT	CASSSGPNEKLFF
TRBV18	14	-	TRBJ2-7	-	TGTGCCAGCTCACCACCGCAGGGATCCTACGAGCAGTACTTC	CASSPPQGSYEQYF
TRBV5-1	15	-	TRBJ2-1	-	TGCGCCAGCAGCTTAGCCGGGACCAACTACAATGAGCAGTTCTTC	CASSLAGTNYNEQFF
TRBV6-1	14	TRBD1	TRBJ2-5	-	TGTGCCAGCAGTGCAGCCGGGACAGCTAAGACCCAGTACTTC	CASSAAGTAKTQYF
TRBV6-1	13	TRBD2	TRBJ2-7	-	TGTGCCAGCAGTCCGACTAGCGCGAGGGGGCAGTACTTC	CASSPTSARGQYF
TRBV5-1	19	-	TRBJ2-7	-	TGCGCCAGCAGCTTGAAGGCAGGAGGCGCACACGGGGCATCCTACGAGCAGTACTTC	CASSLKAGGAHGASYEQYF
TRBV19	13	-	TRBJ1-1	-	TGTGCCAGTAGTATCTTTGGGAACACTGAAGCTTTCTTT	CASSIFGNTEAFF
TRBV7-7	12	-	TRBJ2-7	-	TGTGCCAGCAGCTCACCCGGAGAACGGCAGTACTTC	CASSSPGERQYF
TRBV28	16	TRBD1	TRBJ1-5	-	TGTGCCAGCAGTTTACCCTGGACAGGGGGGGATCAGCCCCAGCATTTT	CASSLPWTGGDQPQHF
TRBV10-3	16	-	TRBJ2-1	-	TGTGCCATCAGCGACGCTTCAGGATTCTCCTACAATGAGCAGTTCTTC	CAISDASGFSYNEQFF
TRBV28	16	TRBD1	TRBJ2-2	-	TGTGCCAGCCAGCGTCCGGGACAGGGGATCGCCGGGGAGCTGTTTTTT	CASQRPGQGIAGELFF
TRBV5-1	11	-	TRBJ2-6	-	TGCGCCAGCTCCTATGCCAACGTCCTGACTTTC	CASSYANVLTF
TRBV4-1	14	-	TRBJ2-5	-	TGCGCCAGCAGCCAAGCAGGACAAGAAGAGACCCAGTACTTC	CASSQAGQEETQYF
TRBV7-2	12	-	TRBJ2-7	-	TGTGCCAGCAGCTCCTACTCCTACGAGCAGTACTTC	CASSSYSYEQYF